This T cell receptor beta chain was identified in a study of PD-L1 blockade in urothelial cancer. On the study more broadly: T cell content in blood samples showed a median of 141,255.

Looked up from germline, CDR1 is GTSNPN and CDR2 is SVGIG (reference sequence). The germline V and J ends were trimmed by 5 bases and 1 base, with 6 bases remaining between them. The length of the CDR3 is 13 residues. In each PCR, synthetic TCR analog templates were spiked in. The protocol was immunoSEQ multiplex PCR, while the TCRdb copy is restricted to in-frame clones and leaves out a portion. The sample records 75,000 to 90,000 clones, 82% being singletons. The chain is built from TRBV30 and TRBJ2-6; tentatively, D is TRBD2 (6 bases). This TCR was sampled from a man between 65 and 79 years old with urothelial cancer. The material was PBMCs, obtained around atezolizumab (anti-PD-L1) treatment. In DNA, the CDR3 is TGTGCCTGGGGGACTTCTGGGGCCAACGTCCTGACTTTC. It translates to CAWGTSGANVLTF.